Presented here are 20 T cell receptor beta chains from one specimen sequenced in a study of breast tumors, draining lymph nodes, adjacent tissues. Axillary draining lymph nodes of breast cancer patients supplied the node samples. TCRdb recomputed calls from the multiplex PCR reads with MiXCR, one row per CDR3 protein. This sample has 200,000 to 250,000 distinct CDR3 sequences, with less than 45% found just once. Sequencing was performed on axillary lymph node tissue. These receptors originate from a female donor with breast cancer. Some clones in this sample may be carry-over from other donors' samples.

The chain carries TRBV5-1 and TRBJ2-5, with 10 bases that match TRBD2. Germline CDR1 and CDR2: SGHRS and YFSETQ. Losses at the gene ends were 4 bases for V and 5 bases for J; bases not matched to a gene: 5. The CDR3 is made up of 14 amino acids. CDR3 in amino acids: CASSGASGSETQYF. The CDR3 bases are TGCGCCAGCAGCGGCGCTAGCGGGAGCGAGACCCAGTACTTC. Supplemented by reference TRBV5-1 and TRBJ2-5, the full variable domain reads KAGVTQTPRYLIKTRGQQVTLSCSPISGHRSVSWYQQTPGQGLQFLFEYFSETQRNKGNFPGRFSGRQFSNSRSEMNVSTLELGDSALYLCASSGASGSETQYFGPGTRLLVL.

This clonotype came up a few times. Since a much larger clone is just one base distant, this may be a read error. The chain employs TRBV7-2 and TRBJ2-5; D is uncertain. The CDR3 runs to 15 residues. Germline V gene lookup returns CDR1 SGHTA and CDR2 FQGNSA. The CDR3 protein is CASSLISSYQETQHF. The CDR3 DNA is TGTGCCAGCAGCTTAATCTCCTCCTACCAAGAGACCCAGCACTTC. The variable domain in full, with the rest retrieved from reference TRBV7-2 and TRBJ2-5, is GAGVSQSPSNKVTEKGKDVELRCDPISGHTALYWYRQSLGQGLEFLIYFQGNSAPDKSGLPSDRFSAERTGGSVSTLTIQRTQQEDSAVYLCASSLISSYQETQHFGPGTRLLVL.

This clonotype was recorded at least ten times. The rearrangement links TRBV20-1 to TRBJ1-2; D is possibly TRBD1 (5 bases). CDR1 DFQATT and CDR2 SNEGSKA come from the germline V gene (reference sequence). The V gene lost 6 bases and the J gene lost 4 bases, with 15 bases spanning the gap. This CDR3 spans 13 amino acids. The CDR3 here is CSAPRRGAYGYTF. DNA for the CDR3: TGCAGTGCCCCGAGGCGAGGGGCCTATGGCTACACCTTC.

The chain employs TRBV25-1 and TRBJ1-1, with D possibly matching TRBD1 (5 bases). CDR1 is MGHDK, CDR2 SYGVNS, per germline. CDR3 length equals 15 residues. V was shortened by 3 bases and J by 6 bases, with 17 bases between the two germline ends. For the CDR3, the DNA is TGTGCCAGCAGTGAGACCAGGGTTATAGGCGCTGAAGCTTTCTTT. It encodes CASSETRVIGAEAFF.

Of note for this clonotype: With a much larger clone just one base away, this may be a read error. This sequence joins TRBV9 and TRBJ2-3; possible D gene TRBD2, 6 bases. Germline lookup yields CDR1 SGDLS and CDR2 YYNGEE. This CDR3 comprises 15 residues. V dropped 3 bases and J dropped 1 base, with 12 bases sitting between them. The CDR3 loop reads CASSGEVWGTDTQYF. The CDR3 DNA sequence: TGTGCCAGCAGCGGGGAGGTGTGGGGCACAGATACGCAGTATTTT.

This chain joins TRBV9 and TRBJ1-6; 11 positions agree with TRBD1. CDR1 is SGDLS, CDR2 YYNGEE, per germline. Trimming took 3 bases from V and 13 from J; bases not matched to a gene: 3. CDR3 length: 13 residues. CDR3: CASSAGDRGPLHF. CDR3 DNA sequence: TGTGCCAGCAGCGCAGGGGACAGGGGGCCCCTCCACTTT.

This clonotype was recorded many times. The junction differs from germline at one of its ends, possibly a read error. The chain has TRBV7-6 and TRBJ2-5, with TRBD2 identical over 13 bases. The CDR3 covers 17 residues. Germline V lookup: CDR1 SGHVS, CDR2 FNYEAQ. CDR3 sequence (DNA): TGTGCCAGCAGCCTAGCGTCTGGGACTAGCGGGGTAGAGACCCAGTACTTC. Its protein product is CASSLASGTSGVETQYF. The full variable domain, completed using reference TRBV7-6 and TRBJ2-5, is GAGVSQSPRYKVTKRGQDVALRCDPISGHVSLYWYRQALGQGPEFLTYFNYEAQQDKSGLPNDRFSAERPEGSISTLTIQRTEQRDSAMYRCASSLASGTSGVETQYFGPGTRLLVL.

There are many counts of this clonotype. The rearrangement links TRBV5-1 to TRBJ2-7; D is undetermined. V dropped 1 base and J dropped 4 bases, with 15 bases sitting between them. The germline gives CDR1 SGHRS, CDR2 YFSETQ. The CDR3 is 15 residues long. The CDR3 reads CASSLQMDGPYEQYF. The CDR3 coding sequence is TGCGCCAGCAGCTTGCAAATGGATGGACCTTACGAGCAGTACTTC.

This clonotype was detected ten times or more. CDR3 sequence reads: CATSDSRQGDVQPQHF. CDR3 DNA: TGTGCCACCAGTGATTCTCGGCAGGGGGATGTCCAGCCCCAGCATTTT. The chain uses TRBV24-1 and TRBJ1-5; 7 bases align to TRBD1. The CDR3 extends over 16 amino acids. From germline, CDR1 is KGHDR and CDR2 SFDVKD. The J segment lost 7 bases and the V segment lost 2 bases, leaving 10 bases of the junction unmatched.

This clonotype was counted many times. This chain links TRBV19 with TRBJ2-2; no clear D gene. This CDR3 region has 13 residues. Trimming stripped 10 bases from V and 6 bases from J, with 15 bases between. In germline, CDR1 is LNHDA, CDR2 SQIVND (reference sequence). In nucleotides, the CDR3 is TGTGCCACCAGGCCTCGGTCCGCCGGGGAGCTGTTTTTT. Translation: CATRPRSAGELFF.

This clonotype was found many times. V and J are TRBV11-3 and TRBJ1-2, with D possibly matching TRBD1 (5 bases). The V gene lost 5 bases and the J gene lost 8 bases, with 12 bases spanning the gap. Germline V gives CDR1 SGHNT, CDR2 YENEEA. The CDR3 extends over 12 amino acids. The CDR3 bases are TGTGCCAGCAGCGACAGCTCTAGAGGCTACACCTTC. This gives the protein CASSDSSRGYTF.

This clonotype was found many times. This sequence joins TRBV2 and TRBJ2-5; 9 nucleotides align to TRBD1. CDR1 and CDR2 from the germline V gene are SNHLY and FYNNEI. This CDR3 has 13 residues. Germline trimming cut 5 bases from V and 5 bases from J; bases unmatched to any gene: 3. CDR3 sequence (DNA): TGTGCCAGCAGTCGGGACAGGGTGGAGACCCAGTACTTC. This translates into CASSRDRVETQYF. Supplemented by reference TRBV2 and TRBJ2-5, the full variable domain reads EPEVTQTPSHQVTQMGQEVILRCVPISNHLYFYWYRQILGQKVEFLVSFYNNEISEKSEIFDDQFSVERPDGSNFTLKIRSTKLEDSAMYFCASSRDRVETQYFGPGTRLLVL.

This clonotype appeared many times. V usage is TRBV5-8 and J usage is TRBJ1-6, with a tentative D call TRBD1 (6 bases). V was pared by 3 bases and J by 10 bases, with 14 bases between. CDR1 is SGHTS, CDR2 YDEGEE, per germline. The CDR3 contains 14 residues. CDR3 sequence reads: CASSWAGAGSPLHF. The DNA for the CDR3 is TGTGCCAGCAGCTGGGCAGGGGCAGGGTCACCCCTCCACTTT.

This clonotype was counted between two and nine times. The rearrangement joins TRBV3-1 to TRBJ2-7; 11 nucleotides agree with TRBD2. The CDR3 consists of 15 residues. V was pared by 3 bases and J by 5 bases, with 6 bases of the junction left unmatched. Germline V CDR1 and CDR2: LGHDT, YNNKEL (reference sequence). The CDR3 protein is CASSQRLAGRNEQYF. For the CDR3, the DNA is TGTGCCAGCAGCCAGCGACTAGCGGGACGCAACGAGCAGTACTTC.

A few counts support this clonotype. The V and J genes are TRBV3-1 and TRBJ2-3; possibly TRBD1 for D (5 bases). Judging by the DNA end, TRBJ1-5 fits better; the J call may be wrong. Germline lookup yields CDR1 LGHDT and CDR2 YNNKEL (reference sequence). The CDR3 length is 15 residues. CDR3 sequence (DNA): TGTGCCAGCAGCCAAAAACTAGCGGGGGTGGATACGCAGCATTTT. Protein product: CASSQKLAGVDTQHF.

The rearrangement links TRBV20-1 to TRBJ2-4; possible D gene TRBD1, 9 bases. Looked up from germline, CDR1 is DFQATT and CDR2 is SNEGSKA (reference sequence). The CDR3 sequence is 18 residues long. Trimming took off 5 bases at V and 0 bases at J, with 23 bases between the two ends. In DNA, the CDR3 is TGCAGTGCTTGGACAGGGGAGGGTAGCGGGGTAGCCAAAAACATTCAGTACTTC. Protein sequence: CSAWTGEGSGVAKNIQYF.

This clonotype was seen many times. Here the CDR3 reads CASSPGPERGPNSPLHF. CDR3 nucleotides: TGCGCCAGCAGCCCCGGGCCCGAAAGAGGTCCTAATTCACCCCTCCACTTT. The chain carries TRBV5-1 and TRBJ1-6; D gene uncertain. V lost 4 bases to trimming and J lost 6 bases, with 20 bases between them. CDR1 is SGHRS and CDR2 is YFSETQ in the germline V gene. This CDR3 spans 17 amino acids. Full variable domain (outside the CDR3, taken from reference TRBV5-1 and TRBJ1-6): KAGVTQTPRYLIKTRGQQVTLSCSPISGHRSVSWYQQTPGQGLQFLFEYFSETQRNKGNFPGRFSGRQFSNSRSEMNVSTLELGDSALYLCASSPGPERGPNSPLHFGNGTRLTVT.

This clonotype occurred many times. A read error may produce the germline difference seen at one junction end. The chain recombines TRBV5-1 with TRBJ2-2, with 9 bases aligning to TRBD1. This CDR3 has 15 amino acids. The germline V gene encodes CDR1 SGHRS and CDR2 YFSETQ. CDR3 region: CASSSGTGIDGKLFF. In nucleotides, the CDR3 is TGCGCCAGCAGCTCTGGGACAGGGATTGACGGGAAGCTGTTTTTT.

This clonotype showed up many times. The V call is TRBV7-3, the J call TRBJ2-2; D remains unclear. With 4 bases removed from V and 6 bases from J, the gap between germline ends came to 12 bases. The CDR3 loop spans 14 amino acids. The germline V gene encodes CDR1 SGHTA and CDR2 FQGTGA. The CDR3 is CASSSHDGPGELFF. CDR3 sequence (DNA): TGTGCCAGCAGCTCCCACGACGGGCCCGGGGAGCTGTTTTTT.

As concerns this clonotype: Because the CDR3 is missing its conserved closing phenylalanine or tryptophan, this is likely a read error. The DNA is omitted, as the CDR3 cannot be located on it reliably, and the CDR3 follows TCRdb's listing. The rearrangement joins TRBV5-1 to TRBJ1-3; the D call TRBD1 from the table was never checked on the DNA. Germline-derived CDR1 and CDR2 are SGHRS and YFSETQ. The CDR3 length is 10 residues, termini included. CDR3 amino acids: CASNLWAGGY.